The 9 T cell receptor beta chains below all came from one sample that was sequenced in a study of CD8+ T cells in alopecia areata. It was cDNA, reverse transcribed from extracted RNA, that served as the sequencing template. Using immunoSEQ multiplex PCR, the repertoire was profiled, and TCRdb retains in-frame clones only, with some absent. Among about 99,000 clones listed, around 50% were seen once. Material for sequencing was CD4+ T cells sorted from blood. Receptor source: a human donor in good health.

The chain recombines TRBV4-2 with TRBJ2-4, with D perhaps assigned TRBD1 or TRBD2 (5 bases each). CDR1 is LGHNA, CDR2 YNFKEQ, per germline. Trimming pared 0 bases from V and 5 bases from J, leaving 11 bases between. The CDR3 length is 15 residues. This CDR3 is CASSQEWWGQNIQYF. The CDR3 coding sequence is TGTGCCAGCAGCCAAGAATGGTGGGGACAAAACATTCAGTACTTC.

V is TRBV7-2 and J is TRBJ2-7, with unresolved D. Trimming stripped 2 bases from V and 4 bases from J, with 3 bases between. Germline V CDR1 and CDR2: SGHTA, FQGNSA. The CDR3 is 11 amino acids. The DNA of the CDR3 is TGTGCCAGCAGCTTAATGTACGAGCAGTACTTC. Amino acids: CASSLMYEQYF. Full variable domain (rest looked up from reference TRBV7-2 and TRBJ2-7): GAGVSQSPSNKVTEKGKDVELRCDPISGHTALYWYRQSLGQGLEFLIYFQGNSAPDKSGLPSDRFSAERTGGSVSTLTIQRTQQEDSAVYLCASSLMYEQYFGPGTRLTVT.

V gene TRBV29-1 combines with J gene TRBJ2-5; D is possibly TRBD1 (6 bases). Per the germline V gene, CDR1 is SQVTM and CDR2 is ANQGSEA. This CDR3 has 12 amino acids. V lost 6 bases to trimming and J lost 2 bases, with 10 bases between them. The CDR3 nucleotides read TGCAGCGTCTCAGGGGCACAAGAGACCCAGTACTTC. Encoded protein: CSVSGAQETQYF.

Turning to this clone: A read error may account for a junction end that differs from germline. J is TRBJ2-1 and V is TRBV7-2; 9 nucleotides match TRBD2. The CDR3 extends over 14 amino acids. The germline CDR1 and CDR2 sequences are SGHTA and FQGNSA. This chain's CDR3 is CASSVAGAINEQFF. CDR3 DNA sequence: TGTGCCAGCAGCGTAGCGGGGGCCATCAATGAGCAGTTCTTC.

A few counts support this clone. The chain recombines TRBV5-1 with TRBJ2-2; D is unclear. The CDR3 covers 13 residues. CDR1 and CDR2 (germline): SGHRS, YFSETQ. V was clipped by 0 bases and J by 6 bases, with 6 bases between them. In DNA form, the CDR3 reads TGCGCCAGCAGCTTGGGTCTTGCCGGGGAGCTGTTTTTT. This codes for CASSLGLAGELFF.

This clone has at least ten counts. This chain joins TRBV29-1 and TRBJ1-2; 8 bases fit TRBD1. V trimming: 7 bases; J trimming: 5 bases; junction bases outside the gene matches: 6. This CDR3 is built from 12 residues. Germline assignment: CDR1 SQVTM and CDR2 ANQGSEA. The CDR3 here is CSAGGQVYGYTF. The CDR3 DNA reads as TGCAGCGCTGGGGGACAGGTTTATGGCTACACCTTC. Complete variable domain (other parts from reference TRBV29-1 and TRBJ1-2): SAVISQKPSRDICQRGTSLTIQCQVDSQVTMMFWYRQQPGQSLTLIATANQGSEATYESGFVIDKFPISRPNLTFSTLTVSNMSPEDSSIYLCSAGGQVYGYTFGSGTRLTVV.

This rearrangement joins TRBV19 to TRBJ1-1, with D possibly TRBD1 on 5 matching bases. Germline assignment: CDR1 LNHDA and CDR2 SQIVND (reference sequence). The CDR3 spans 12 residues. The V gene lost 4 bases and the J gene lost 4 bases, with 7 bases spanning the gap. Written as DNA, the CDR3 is TGTGCCAGTAGTAGGGGCTTCACTGAAGCTTTCTTT. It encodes CASSRGFTEAFF. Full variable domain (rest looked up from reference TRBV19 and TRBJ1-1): DGGITQSPKYLFRKEGQNVTLSCEQNLNHDAMYWYRQDPGQGLRLIYYSQIVNDFQKGDIAEGYSVSREKKESFPLTVTSAQKNPTAFYLCASSRGFTEAFFGQGTRLTVV.

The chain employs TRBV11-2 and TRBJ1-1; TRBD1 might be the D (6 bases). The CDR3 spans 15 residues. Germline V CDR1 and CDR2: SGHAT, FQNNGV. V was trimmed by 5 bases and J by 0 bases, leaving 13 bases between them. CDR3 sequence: CASSVRTAMNTEAFF. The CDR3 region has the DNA TGTGCCAGCAGCGTAAGGACAGCCATGAACACTGAAGCTTTCTTT.

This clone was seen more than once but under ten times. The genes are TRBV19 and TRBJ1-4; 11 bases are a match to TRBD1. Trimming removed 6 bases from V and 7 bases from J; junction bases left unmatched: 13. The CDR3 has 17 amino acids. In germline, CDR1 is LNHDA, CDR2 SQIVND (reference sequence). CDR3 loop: CASRPDRGRRAGEKLFF. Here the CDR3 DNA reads TGTGCCAGTAGACCGGACAGGGGGCGCAGGGCGGGTGAAAAACTGTTTTTT.